This TCR beta chain was identified during a study of blood T cell repertoires in COVID-19. Across the whole study: There were acute and convalescent COVID-19 samples, and they came from the United States, Italy and Spain. From T cells, B-cell-depleted T cells, or PBMCs came the material, which was cDNA or gDNA.

From germline, CDR1 is LGHDT and CDR2 YNNKEL (reference sequence). This CDR3 has 15 residues. The junction had 6 bases not matched to a gene; V was cut back by 3 bases and J by 5 bases. In the original workflow: Amplifying reference gene primers gave estimates of nucleated cell counts. Clones were sequenced by immunoSEQ multiplex PCR, and TCRdb holds only the in-frame ones, with some missing. V and J calls and clone size come straight from that table; D and trimming were deduced from the DNA. The table records 130,000 to 150,000 clones, about 87% of them present only once. The chain uses TRBV3-1 (or the pseudogene TRBV3-2) and TRBJ1-4; the match to TRBD1 covers 7 bases. The TCR was taken from a woman aged 45-60 years with active or convalescent COVID-19. Sequenced material: peripheral blood. DNA of the CDR3: TGTGCCAGCAGCCAGGCCTCAGGGGGAAATGAAAAACTGTTTTTT. Protein product: CASSQASGGNEKLFF.